This T cell receptor (beta chain) was retrieved from a study of human T cells and chemical hapten exposure. Whole-study findings and limits: It was expanded TCRs that formed significantly more large CDR3 similarity clusters than controls did.

This clonotype was recorded at least ten times. The antigen remains unidentified. From the RACE reads, TCRdb called clonotypes with MiXCR, one entry per CDR3 protein. Among 38,000 or so distinct CDR3 sequences listed, 6.5% to 8% were seen once. Described time point: pre-sensitization, week 0. Stated treatment: therapeutic diphenylcyclopropenone sensitization with weekly scalp DPC. The germline V gene has CDR1 SGHTA and CDR2 FQGNSA. The CDR3 covers 15 residues. Trimming took off 2 bases at V and 2 bases at J, with 10 bases between the two ends. The J gene is TRBJ2-1, the V gene TRBV7-2, with TRBD1 as a possible D gene (6 bases). The receptor's source is a woman between 45 and 65 years old with alopecia areata. Some clones in this sample may be carry-over from other donors' samples. The input for sequencing was whole blood, taken in connection with sensitization to the hapten diphenylcyclopropenone (DPC). CDR3 DNA: TGTGCCAGCAGCTTATTAGGGACAACCTACAATGAGCAGTTCTTC. Encoded protein: CASSLLGTTYNEQFF.